These T cell receptor beta chains were read from a single sample in a study of blood T cell repertoires in COVID-19. Libraries were prepared by immunoSEQ multiplex PCR; TCRdb keeps only in-frame clonotypes and omits some of them. The sample shows 300,000 to 400,000 clones, 80% to 90% of them seen only once. Source material: PBMCs or T cells enriched from blood (not recorded which). These receptor sequences come from a woman in her 40s with acute COVID-19. Each CDR3 is given with its conserved first and last residue. The D gene is left open where the match is weak. For some rows the clone size is stated as once, few or many, or as a class when expanded; others skip it.

V	J	D	size	CDR3	DNA
TRBV5-4	TRBJ2-1	NA	NA	CASSLDRPGVNEQFF	TGTGCCAGCAGCTTGGATCGGCCGGGGGTCAATGAGCAGTTCTTC
TRBV20-1	TRBJ2-5	NA	NA	CSASYGRMGQETQYF	TGCAGTGCTAGTTATGGCAGGATGGGCCAAGAGACCCAGTACTTC
TRBV3-1/TRBV3-2	TRBJ1-2	TRBD1	NA	CASSRGQGNANYGYTF	TGTGCCAGCAGCCGGGGACAGGGGAACGCAAACTATGGCTACACCTTC
TRBV7-2	TRBJ1-5	NA	NA	CASSPEAGPLQPQHF	TGTGCCAGCAGCCCGGAGGCTGGACCTCTCCAGCCCCAGCATTTT
TRBV18	TRBJ1-2	NA	NA	CASSLYRAGVDGYTF	TGTGCCAGCTCACTCTACAGGGCAGGAGTTGATGGCTACACCTTC
TRBV7-3	TRBJ1-1	NA	NA	CASSPQGRGLTEAFF	TGTGCCAGCAGTCCGCAGGGTAGGGGATTGACTGAAGCTTTCTTT
TRBV27	TRBJ2-7	TRBD2	NA	CASRREGEQYF	TGTGCCAGCAGGCGGGAGGGCGAGCAGTACTTC
TRBV19	TRBJ1-1	TRBD1	NA	CASSKIPRQGGDTEAFF	TGTGCCAGTAGTAAGATCCCGCGTCAGGGGGGTGACACTGAAGCTTTCTTT
TRBV5-1	TRBJ1-1	NA	NA	CASSLAAVNTEAFF	TGCGCCAGCAGCTTGGCGGCGGTCAACACTGAAGCTTTCTTT
TRBV7-9	TRBJ1-1	NA	NA	CASSLGPFEAFF	TGTGCCAGCAGCTTGGGGCCCTTTGAAGCTTTCTTT
TRBV2	TRBJ2-7	TRBD1	NA	CASSAAGGKGYEQYF	TGTGCCAGCAGTGCGGCAGGGGGCAAGGGCTACGAGCAGTACTTC
TRBV19	TRBJ2-7	TRBD1	NA	CASSTGTGSGEQYF	TGTGCCAGTAGTACCGGGACAGGGTCCGGCGAGCAGTACTTC
TRBV19	TRBJ2-1	TRBD1	NA	CASREQGSPSNEQFF	TGTGCCAGTAGAGAACAGGGGAGCCCCTCCAATGAGCAGTTCTTC
TRBV7-3	TRBJ1-1	NA	few	CASSPGRGTEAFF	TGTGCCAGCAGCCCTGGTAGGGGAACTGAAGCTTTCTTT
TRBV19	TRBJ1-1	TRBD1	NA	CASSTGTGLAEAFF	TGTGCCAGTAGTACCGGGACAGGGTTGGCTGAAGCTTTCTTT
TRBV27	TRBJ2-7	TRBD1	NA	CASSYRTGPYEQYF	TGTGCCAGCAGTTATAGGACAGGCCCCTACGAGCAGTACTTC
TRBV9	TRBJ2-6	NA	NA	CASSEEAGANVLTF	TGTGCCAGCAGCGAGGAGGCTGGGGCCAACGTCCTGACTTTC
TRBV6-5	TRBJ1-1	TRBD1	NA	CATAPLLGDRGAFF	TGTGCCACAGCCCCCTTGTTGGGGGACAGGGGAGCTTTCTTT
TRBV28	TRBJ2-7	NA	once	CASSFLYEQYF	TGTGCCAGCAGTTTCCTCTACGAGCAGTACTTC
TRBV28	TRBJ1-5	NA	NA	CASSLGHTFSNQPQHF	TGTGCCAGCAGTCTAGGACATACCTTTAGCAATCAGCCCCAGCATTTT
TRBV2	TRBJ1-5	NA	once	CASSGIGGISNQPQHF	TGTGCCAGCAGTGGTATAGGAGGGATTAGCAATCAGCCCCAGCATTTT
TRBV6-4	TRBJ2-3	TRBD2	NA	CASRSPGLGGGSDTQYF	TGTGCCAGCAGAAGCCCGGGACTAGGGGGAGGATCAGATACGCAGTATTTT
TRBV9	TRBJ1-1	TRBD1	NA	CASSAGTGEAFF	TGTGCCAGCAGCGCGGGGACAGGTGAAGCTTTCTTT
TRBV28	TRBJ2-7	NA	NA	CASSLFLYEQYF	TGTGCCAGCAGTTTATTTTTATACGAGCAGTACTTC
TRBV6-5	TRBJ1-5	TRBD1	NA	CASSYSMDRLQPQHF	TGTGCCAGCAGTTACTCGATGGACAGGCTACAGCCCCAGCATTTT
TRBV5-8	TRBJ1-5	TRBD1	NA	CASSSWTGRGQPQHF	TGTGCCAGCAGCTCCTGGACAGGTCGGGGTCAGCCCCAGCATTTT
TRBV5-1	TRBJ2-1	TRBD2	NA	CASAPGLPYNEQFF	TGCGCCAGCGCGCCGGGACTACCATACAATGAGCAGTTCTTC
TRBV16	TRBJ1-4	TRBD1	once	CASRDRNNEKLFF	TGTGCCAGCAGGGACAGGAATAATGAAAAACTGTTTTTT
TRBV7-9	TRBJ2-1	NA	NA	CASSLDWRREQFF	TGTGCCAGCAGCTTAGACTGGCGGCGGGAGCAGTTCTTC
TRBV19	TRBJ2-3	TRBD2	few	CASSIRLAGDTQYF	TGTGCCAGTAGTATACGGCTAGCGGGAGATACGCAGTATTTT
TRBV18	TRBJ1-3	NA	NA	CASSSGSGNTIYF	TGTGCCAGCTCATCAGGCTCTGGAAACACCATATATTTT
TRBV4-1	TRBJ1-5	NA	once	CASSQEDRPNQPQHF	TGCGCCAGCAGCCAAGAGGACAGACCAAATCAGCCCCAGCATTTT
TRBV12-3/TRBV12-4	TRBJ2-5	TRBD1	once	CASSLRGRETQYF	TGTGCCAGCAGTTTAAGGGGGCGGGAGACCCAGTACTTC
TRBV3-1/TRBV3-2	TRBJ2-7	NA	NA	CASSLETGSQQYF	TGTGCCAGCAGTCTAGAAACAGGGAGCCAGCAGTACTTC
TRBV2	TRBJ2-1	NA	many	CASSVSARLSSYNEQFF	TGTGCCAGCAGTGTCTCCGCTAGGCTCTCCTCCTACAATGAGCAGTTCTTC
TRBV3-1/TRBV3-2	TRBJ2-7	TRBD2	NA	CASSPTGTRGTSYEQYF	TGTGCCAGCAGCCCTACCGGGACTAGGGGGACCTCCTACGAGCAGTACTTC
TRBV7-2	TRBJ2-1	TRBD2	NA	CASSPGFGGGYNEQFF	TGTGCCAGCAGTCCAGGGTTCGGGGGGGGTTACAATGAGCAGTTCTTC
TRBV10-3	TRBJ2-5	TRBD1	NA	CAIRGQGRAGETQYF	TGTGCCATCAGGGGACAGGGACGGGCTGGAGAGACCCAGTACTTC
TRBV15	TRBJ2-1	TRBD2	NA	CATSKGSAGAYNEQFF	TGTGCCACCAGCAAAGGTAGTGCGGGAGCCTACAATGAGCAGTTCTTC
TRBV3-1/TRBV3-2	TRBJ2-1	TRBD1	NA	CASSQGDRNGEQFF	TGTGCCAGCAGCCAAGGGGACAGAAACGGAGAGCAGTTCTTC
TRBV13	TRBJ1-2	NA	NA	CASSPVKFLDYYGYTF	TGTGCCAGCAGCCCCGTGAAATTCTTAGATTACTATGGCTACACCTTC
TRBV2	TRBJ2-2	TRBD2	NA	CASSEAAKTSGSGELFF	TGTGCCAGCAGTGAAGCGGCCAAGACTAGCGGGTCCGGGGAGCTGTTTTTT
TRBV9	TRBJ2-1	NA	NA	CASSVDGGSNSDNEQFF	TGTGCCAGCAGCGTAGACGGCGGCTCGAATTCCGACAATGAGCAGTTCTTC
TRBV19	TRBJ1-2	NA	NA	CASSTRGYGYTF	TGTGCCAGTAGTACCCGGGGATATGGCTACACCTTC
TRBV6-5	TRBJ2-7	NA	NA	CAIADRNSYEQYF	TGTGCCATTGCGGACAGAAACTCCTACGAGCAGTACTTC
TRBV12-3/TRBV12-4	TRBJ2-7	NA	NA	CASSRQFSYEQYF	TGTGCCAGCAGCCGACAGTTCTCCTACGAGCAGTACTTC
TRBV9	TRBJ1-2	NA	NA	CASSVATRQMYGYTF	TGTGCCAGCAGCGTAGCTACAAGACAGATGTATGGCTACACCTTC
TRBV4-2	TRBJ1-2	NA	once	CASSQEAGPNYGYTF	TGTGCCAGCAGCCAAGAGGCAGGGCCTAACTATGGCTACACCTTC
TRBV28	TRBJ1-5	NA	NA	CASSLSTAGTMGINQPQHF	TGTGCCAGCAGTTTGTCAACCGCCGGGACAATGGGTATCAATCAGCCCCAGCATTTT
TRBV2	TRBJ2-1	NA	NA	CASSSSAAYNEQFF	TGTGCCAGCAGTAGTAGCGCAGCCTACAATGAGCAGTTCTTC
TRBV7-2	TRBJ1-3	NA	NA	CASSFYHSSGNTIYF	TGTGCCAGCAGCTTTTACCACAGCTCTGGAAACACCATATATTTT
TRBV11-2	TRBJ2-2	NA	NA	CASSLGPGINTGELFF	TGTGCCAGCAGCTTAGGTCCGGGGATCAACACCGGGGAGCTGTTTTTT
TRBV29-1	TRBJ2-5	NA	NA	CSVLSGTQYF	TGCAGCGTTCTTAGCGGGACCCAGTACTTC
TRBV28	TRBJ1-5	NA	NA	CASQPPRVGGQPQHF	TGTGCCAGCCAACCCCCTCGCGTTGGAGGTCAGCCCCAGCATTTT
TRBV7-9	TRBJ1-1	NA	few	CASSREGNTEAFF	TGTGCCAGCAGCCGGGAGGGGAACACTGAAGCTTTCTTT
TRBV29-1	TRBJ2-5	NA	NA	CSVEVVSVKETQYF	TGCAGCGTTGAAGTTGTTTCTGTAAAAGAGACCCAGTACTTC
TRBV28	TRBJ1-5	TRBD1	NA	CASREPGQVLQPQHF	TGTGCCAGCAGGGAACCGGGACAGGTACTTCAGCCCCAGCATTTT
TRBV5-6	TRBJ1-3	NA	NA	CASSKRTTSGNTIYF	TGTGCCAGCAGCAAGAGGACAACCTCTGGAAACACCATATATTTT
TRBV5-5	TRBJ2-3	TRBD2	few	CASSLGASGTDTQYF	TGTGCCAGCAGCTTGGGCGCTAGCGGGACAGATACGCAGTATTTT